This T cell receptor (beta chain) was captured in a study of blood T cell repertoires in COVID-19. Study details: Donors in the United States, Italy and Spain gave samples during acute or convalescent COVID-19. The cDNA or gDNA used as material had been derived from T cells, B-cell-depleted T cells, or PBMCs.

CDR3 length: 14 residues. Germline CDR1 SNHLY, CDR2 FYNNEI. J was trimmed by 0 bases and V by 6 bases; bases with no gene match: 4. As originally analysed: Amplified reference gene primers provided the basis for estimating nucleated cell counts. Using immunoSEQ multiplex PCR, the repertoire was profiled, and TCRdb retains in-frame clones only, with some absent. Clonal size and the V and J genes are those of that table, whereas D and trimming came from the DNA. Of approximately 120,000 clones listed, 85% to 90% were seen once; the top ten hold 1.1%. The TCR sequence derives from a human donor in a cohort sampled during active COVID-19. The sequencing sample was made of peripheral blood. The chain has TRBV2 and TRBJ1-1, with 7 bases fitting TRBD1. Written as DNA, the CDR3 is TGTGCCAGCAGAGGGGACAGCATGAACACTGAAGCTTTCTTT. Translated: CASRGDSMNTEAFF.